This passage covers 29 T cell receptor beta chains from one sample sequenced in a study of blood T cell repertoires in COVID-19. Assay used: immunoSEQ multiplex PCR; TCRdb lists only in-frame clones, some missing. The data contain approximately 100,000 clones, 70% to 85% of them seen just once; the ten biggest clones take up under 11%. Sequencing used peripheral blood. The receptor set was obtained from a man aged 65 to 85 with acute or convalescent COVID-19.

In DNA, the CDR3 is TGTGCCAGCAGCCCTGGGACAGGGGGAGAAGCTTTCTTT. It yields the protein CASSPGTGGEAFF. The V and J genes are TRBV14 and TRBJ1-1; 11 bases are a match to TRBD1. Germline V gene data show CDR1 as SGHDN and CDR2 as FVKESK. The CDR3 extends over 13 amino acids. The V and J ends lost 4 bases and 8 bases, in that order; junction bases with no gene match: 3.

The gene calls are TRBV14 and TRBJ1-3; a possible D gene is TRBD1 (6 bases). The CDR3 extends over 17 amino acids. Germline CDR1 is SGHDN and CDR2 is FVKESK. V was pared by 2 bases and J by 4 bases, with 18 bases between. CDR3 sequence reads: CASSQISRGSLGNTIYF. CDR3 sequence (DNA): TGTGCCAGCAGCCAAATCTCCAGGGGCTCTCTGGGAAACACCATATATTTT.

DNA of the CDR3: TGTGCCAGTAGTATAGGGGGTCAGGGGTCGGACGGCTACACCTTC. This codes for CASSIGGQGSDGYTF. The J gene is TRBJ1-2, the V gene TRBV19, with D possibly being TRBD1 (6 bases). CDR3 length: 15 amino acids. CDR1 is LNHDA, CDR2 SQIVND, per germline (reference sequence). The V end lost 1 base, the J end lost 8 bases, and 17 bases lay between the germline ends.

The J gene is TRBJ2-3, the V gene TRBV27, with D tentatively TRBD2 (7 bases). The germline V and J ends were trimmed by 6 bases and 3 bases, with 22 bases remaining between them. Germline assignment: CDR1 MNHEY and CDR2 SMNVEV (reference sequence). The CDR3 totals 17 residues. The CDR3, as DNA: TGTGCCAGCAGCCGAACCCCCGGGGGGCTGGGTACAGATACGCAGTATTTT. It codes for CASSRTPGGLGTDTQYF.

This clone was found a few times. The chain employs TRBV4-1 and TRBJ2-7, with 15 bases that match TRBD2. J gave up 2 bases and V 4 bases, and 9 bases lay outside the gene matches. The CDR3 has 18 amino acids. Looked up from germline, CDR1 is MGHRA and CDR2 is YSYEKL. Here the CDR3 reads CASSLGARTSGGAYEQYF. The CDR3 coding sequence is TGCGCCAGCAGCCTCGGAGCGAGGACTAGCGGGGGGGCCTACGAGCAGTACTTC.

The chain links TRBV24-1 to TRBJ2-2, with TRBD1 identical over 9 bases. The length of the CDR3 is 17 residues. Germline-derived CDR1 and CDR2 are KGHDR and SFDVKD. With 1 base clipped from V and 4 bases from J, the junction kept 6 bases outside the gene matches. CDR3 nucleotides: TGTGCCACCAGTGATTTTTTTGGGACAGGGACCACCGGGGAGCTGTTTTTT. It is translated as CATSDFFGTGTTGELFF.

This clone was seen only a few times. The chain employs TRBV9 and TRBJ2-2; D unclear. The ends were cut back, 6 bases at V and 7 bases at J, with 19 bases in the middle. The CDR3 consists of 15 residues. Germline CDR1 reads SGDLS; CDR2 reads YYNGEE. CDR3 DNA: TGTGCCAGCACCCCCCCCGGAGATCGTCGCGGGGAGCTGTTTTTT. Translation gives CASTPPGDRRGELFF.

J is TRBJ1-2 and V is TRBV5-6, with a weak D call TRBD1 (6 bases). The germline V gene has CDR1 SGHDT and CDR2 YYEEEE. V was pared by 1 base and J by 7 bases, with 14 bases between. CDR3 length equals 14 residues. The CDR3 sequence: CASSLRTGRGGYTF. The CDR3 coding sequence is TGTGCCAGCAGCTTGAGAACAGGGAGAGGTGGCTACACCTTC.

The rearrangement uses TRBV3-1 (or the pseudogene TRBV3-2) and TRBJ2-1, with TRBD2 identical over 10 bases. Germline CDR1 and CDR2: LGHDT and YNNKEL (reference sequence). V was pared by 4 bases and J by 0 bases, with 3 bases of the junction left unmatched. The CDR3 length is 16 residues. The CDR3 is CASSRTSGASYNEQFF. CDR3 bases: TGTGCCAGCAGCCGGACTAGCGGAGCCTCCTACAATGAGCAGTTCTTC.

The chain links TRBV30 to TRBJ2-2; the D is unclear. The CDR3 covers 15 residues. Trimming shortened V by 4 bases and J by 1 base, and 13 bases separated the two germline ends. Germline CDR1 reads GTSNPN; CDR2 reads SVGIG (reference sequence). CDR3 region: CAWTRNMGNTGELFF. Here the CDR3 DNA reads TGTGCCTGGACTAGGAACATGGGGAACACCGGGGAGCTGTTTTTT.

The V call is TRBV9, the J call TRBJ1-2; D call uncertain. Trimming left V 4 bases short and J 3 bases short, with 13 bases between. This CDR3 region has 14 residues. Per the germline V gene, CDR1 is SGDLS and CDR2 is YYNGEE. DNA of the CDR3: TGTGCCAGCAGCTCCCGATGGGGAGACTATGGCTACACCTTC. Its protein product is CASSSRWGDYGYTF.

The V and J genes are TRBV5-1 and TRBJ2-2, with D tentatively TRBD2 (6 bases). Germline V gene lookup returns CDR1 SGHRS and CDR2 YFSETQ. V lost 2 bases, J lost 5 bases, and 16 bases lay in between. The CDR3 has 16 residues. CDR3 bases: TGCGCCAGCAGCTTACGCAGTAGCGGTGCTACCGGGGAGCTGTTTTTT. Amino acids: CASSLRSSGATGELFF.

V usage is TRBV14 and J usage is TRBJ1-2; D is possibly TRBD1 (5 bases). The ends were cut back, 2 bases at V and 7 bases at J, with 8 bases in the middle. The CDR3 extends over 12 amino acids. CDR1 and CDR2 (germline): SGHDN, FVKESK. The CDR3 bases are TGTGCCAGCAGCCAATCAGGGTTTGGCTACACCTTC. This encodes CASSQSGFGYTF.

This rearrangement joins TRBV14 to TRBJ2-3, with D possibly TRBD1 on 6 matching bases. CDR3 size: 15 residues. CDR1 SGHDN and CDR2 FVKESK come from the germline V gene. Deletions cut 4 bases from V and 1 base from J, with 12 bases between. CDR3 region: CASSPGQPGTDTQYF. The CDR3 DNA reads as TGTGCCAGCAGCCCCGGACAGCCTGGCACAGATACGCAGTATTTT.

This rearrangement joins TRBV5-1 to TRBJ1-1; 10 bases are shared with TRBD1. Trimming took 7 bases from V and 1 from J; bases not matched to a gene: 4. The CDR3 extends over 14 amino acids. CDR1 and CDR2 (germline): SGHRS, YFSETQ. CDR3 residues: CASARDRGNTEAFF. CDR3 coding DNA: TGCGCCAGCGCCCGGGACAGGGGGAACACTGAAGCTTTCTTT.

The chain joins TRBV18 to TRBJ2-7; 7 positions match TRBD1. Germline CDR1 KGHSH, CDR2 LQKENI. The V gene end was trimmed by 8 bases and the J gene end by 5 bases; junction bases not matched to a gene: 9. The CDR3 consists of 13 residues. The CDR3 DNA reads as TGTGCCAGCACTAGGGACAGTATACACGAGCAGTACTTC. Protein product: CASTRDSIHEQYF.

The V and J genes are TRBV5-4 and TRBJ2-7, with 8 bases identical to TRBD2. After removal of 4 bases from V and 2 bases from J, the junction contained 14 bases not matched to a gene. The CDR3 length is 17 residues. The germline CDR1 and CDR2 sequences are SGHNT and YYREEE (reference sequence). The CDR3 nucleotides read TGTGCCAGCAGCATCCGGGGGGGTAGCGCCACAGCCTACGAGCAGTACTTC. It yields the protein CASSIRGGSATAYEQYF.

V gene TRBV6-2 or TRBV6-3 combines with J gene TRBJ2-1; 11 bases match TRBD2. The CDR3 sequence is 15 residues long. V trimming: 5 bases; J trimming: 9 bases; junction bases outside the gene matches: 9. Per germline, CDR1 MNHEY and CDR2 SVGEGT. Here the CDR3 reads CASSGLAGGPGEQFF. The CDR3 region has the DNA TGTGCCAGCAGTGGGCTAGCGGGGGGCCCAGGTGAGCAGTTCTTC.

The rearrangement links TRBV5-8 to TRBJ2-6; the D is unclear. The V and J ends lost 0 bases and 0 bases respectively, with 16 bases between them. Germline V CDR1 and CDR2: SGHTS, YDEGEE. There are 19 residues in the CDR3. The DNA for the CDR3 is TGTGCCAGCAGCTTGGTCGTAGTGTTGGGCAACTCTGGGGCCAACGTCCTGACTTTC. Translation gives CASSLVVVLGNSGANVLTF.

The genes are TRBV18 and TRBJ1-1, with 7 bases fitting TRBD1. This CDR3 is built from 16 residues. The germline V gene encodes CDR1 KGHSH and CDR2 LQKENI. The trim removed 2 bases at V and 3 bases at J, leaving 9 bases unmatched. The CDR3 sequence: CASSPIRKGADTEAFF. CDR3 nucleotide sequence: TGTGCCAGCTCACCAATTAGAAAGGGGGCGGACACTGAAGCTTTCTTT. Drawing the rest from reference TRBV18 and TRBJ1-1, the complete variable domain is NAGVMQNPRHLVRRRGQEARLRCSPMKGHSHVYWYRQLPEEGLKFMVYLQKENIIDESGMPKERFSAEFPKEGPSILRIQQVVRGDSAAYFCASSPIRKGADTEAFFGQGTRLTVV.

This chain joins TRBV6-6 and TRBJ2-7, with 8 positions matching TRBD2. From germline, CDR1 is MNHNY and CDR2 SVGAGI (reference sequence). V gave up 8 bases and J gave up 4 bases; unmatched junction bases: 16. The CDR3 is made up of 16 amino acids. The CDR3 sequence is CASSHRNTGRGYEQYF. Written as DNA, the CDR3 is TGTGCCAGCTCCCACAGGAACACCGGGAGGGGATACGAGCAGTACTTC.

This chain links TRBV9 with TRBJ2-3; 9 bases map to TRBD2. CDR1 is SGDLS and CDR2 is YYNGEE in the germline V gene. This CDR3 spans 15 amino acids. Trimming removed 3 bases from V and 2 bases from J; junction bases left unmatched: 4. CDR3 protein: CASSATSGHTDTQYF. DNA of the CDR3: TGTGCCAGCAGCGCAACTAGCGGGCACACAGATACGCAGTATTTT.

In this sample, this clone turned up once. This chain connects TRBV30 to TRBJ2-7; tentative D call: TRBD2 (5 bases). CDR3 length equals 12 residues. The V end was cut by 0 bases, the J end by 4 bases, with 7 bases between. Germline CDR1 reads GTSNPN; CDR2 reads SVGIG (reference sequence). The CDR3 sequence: CAWSVSGYEQYF. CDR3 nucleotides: TGTGCCTGGAGTGTATCGGGGTACGAGCAGTACTTC. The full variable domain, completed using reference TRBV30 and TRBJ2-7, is SQTIHQWPATLVQPVGSPLSLECTVEGTSNPNLYWYRQAAGRGLQLLFYSVGIGQISSEVPQNLSASRPQDRQFILSSKKLLLSDSGFYLCAWSVSGYEQYFGPGTRLTVT.

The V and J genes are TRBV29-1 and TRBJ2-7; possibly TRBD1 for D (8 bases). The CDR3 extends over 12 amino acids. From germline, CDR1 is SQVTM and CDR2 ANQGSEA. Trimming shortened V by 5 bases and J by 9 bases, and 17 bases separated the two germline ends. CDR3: CSVTTGGGSQYF. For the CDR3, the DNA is TGCAGCGTTACAACAGGGGGGGGTTCGCAGTACTTC.

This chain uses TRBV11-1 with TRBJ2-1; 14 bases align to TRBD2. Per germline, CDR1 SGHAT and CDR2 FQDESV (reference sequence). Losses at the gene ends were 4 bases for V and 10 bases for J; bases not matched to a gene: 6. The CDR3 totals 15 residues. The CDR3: CASSSGLAGGYEQFF. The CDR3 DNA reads TGTGCCAGCAGCTCCGGACTAGCGGGAGGTTACGAGCAGTTCTTC.

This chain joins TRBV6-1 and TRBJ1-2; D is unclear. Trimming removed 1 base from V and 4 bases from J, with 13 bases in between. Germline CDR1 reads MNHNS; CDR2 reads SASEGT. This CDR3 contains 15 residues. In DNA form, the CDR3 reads TGTGCCAGCAGTGAAGACCCGGGAATAGTCTATGGCTACACCTTC. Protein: CASSEDPGIVYGYTF.

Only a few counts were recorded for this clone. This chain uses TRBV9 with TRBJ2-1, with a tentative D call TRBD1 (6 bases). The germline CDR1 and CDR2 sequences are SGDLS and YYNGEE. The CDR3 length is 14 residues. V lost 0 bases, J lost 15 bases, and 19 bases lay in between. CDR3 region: CASSVGGAARDTFF. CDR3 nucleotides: TGTGCCAGCAGCGTAGGAGGGGCCGCGAGGGACACGTTCTTC.

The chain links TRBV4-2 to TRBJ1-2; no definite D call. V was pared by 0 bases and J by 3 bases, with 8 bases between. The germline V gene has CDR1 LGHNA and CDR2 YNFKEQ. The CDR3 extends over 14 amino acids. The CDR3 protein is CASSQDSRDYGYTF. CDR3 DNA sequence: TGTGCCAGCAGCCAAGATTCCCGAGACTATGGCTACACCTTC.

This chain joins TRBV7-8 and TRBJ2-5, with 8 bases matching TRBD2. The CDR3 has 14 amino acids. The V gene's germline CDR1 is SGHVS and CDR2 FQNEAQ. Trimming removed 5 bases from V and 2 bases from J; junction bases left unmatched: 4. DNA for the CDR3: TGTGCCAGCAGCCAAGGACTAGCTCAAGAGACCCAGTACTTC. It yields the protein CASSQGLAQETQYF.